What follows is one T cell receptor (beta chain) and its context. Its antigen remains unknown. 13 Jbeta primers and 60 Vbeta primers were used for the PCR. Sequencing was performed with immunoSEQ multiplex PCR; in TCRdb, only in-frame clones are kept and a portion is missing. The repertoire holds around 130,000 clones, with approximately 82% as singletons. This sample is drawn from a study of cytomegalovirus exposure and HLA in healthy donors. As for the study in general: Clustering assigned around 77% of the approximately 430 genotyped donors to the Caucasian-associated ancestry cluster. Study-level results: DRB1 had the most TCR associations and HLA-C the fewest, a later analysis found, with rates varying by HLA locus. When the data were analyzed later, several of the most significant clusters appeared to be linked to common viral pathogens.

The CDR3 is 14 amino acids. CDR1 and CDR2 from the germline V gene are SGDLS and YYNGEE. V gave up 4 bases and J gave up 12 bases; unmatched junction bases: 9. The TCR originated in a woman in her late teens or twenties in good health and CMV-seropositive. The V call is TRBV9, the J call TRBJ1-6; 8 bases are a match to TRBD1. Sample: PBMCs. The DNA for the CDR3 is TGTGCCAGCAGCCGGACAGGGAGCACAGGACCCCTCCACTTT. It specifies CASSRTGSTGPLHF.